These T cell receptor beta chains were read from a single sample in a study of response to subunit inactivated influenza vaccine. TCRdb reanalysed the RT-PCR reads using MiXCR and keeps one entry per CDR3 protein. The data contain around 200,000 distinct CDR3 sequences, roughly 12% of them seen just once; the ten biggest clones take up 25% to 30%. These data were likewise used in another study, on T cells expressing NK-cell markers.

Source: CD8+ T cells sorted from PBMCs, taken less than 13 days after vaccination. The receptor source for this set is a man aged 50 or older who received an inactivated influenza vaccine. The CDR3 runs from the conserved cysteine through the conserved F or W. Each record gives: V gene, D gene, clone size, J gene, CDR3 DNA, CDR3 protein. The D gene is left open where the match is weak. Rows give clone size only sometimes, using once, few, many, or a class for an expanded clone.

V: TRBV12-3/TRBV12-4
D: -
size: many
J: TRBJ2-7
DNA: TGTGCCAGCAGTTTATCTGCCTACGAGCAGTACTTC
CDR3: CASSLSAYEQYF

V: TRBV18
D: -
size: -
J: TRBJ2-2
DNA: TGTGCCACCGAGGAGGACGGCCGGCCGCCCGGGGAGCTGTTTTTT
CDR3: CATEEDGRPPGELFF

V: TRBV7-8
D: -
size: few
J: TRBJ2-5
DNA: TGTGCCAGCAGTACGGAAGAAGAGACCCAGTACTTC
CDR3: CASSTEEETQYF

V: TRBV7-2
D: -
size: -
J: TRBJ1-2
DNA: TGTGCCAGCACCCCGGGTCTTAACTATGGCTACACCTTC
CDR3: CASTPGLNYGYTF

V: TRBV29-1
D: -
size: -
J: TRBJ2-1
DNA: TGCAGCGTTGAAATCCCACCGCGCGACAATGAGCAGTTCTTC
CDR3: CSVEIPPRDNEQFF

V: TRBV10-3
D: -
size: few
J: TRBJ2-3
DNA: TGTGCCATACATAGCGACTACACAGATACGCAGTATTTT
CDR3: CAIHSDYTDTQYF

V: TRBV12-3/TRBV12-4
D: -
size: few
J: TRBJ2-2
DNA: TGTGCCAGCAGTTTTGGGGAGCTGTTTTTT
CDR3: CASSFGELFF

V: TRBV21-1
D: -
size: few
J: TRBJ2-4
DNA: TGTGCCAGCAGCAGAGAACCCGGGACAGGGGTGGACAAAAACATTCAGTACTTC
CDR3: CASSREPGTGVDKNIQYF

V: TRBV2
D: TRBD2
size: few
J: TRBJ2-1
DNA: TGTGCCAGCCGGACAGCGGGGGGGCCGGGGAATGAGCAGTTCTTC
CDR3: CASRTAGGPGNEQFF

V: TRBV4-2
D: TRBD1
size: few
J: TRBJ2-3
DNA: TGTGCCAGCAGCCAATCGGAACAGGGGTTCGGAGATACGCAGTATTTT
CDR3: CASSQSEQGFGDTQYF

V: TRBV28
D: TRBD1
size: many
J: TRBJ2-7
DNA: TGTGCCAGCAGTCCCACAGGGACAGGGTATTCCGAGCAGTACTTC
CDR3: CASSPTGTGYSEQYF

V: TRBV29-1
D: TRBD1
size: many
J: TRBJ2-7
DNA: TGCAGCGTTGAAGGCTATACAACAGGGGGTTTCTACGAGCAGTACTTC
CDR3: CSVEGYTTGGFYEQYF

V: TRBV4-3
D: TRBD1
size: -
J: TRBJ2-1
DNA: TGCGCCAGCAGCCAAGGCCACCCTAGGACAGGATTTTACAATGAGCAGTTCTTC
CDR3: CASSQGHPRTGFYNEQFF

V: TRBV7-2
D: TRBD2
size: -
J: TRBJ2-5
DNA: TGTGCCAGCAGCATAGGGGCAATTCGGGGGGGCCTTGAGACCCAGTACTTC
CDR3: CASSIGAIRGGLETQYF

V: TRBV12-3/TRBV12-4
D: -
size: few
J: TRBJ2-1
DNA: TGTGCCAGCAGGGCGAGCTCGGGGTGGTACAATGAGCAGTTCTTC
CDR3: CASRASSGWYNEQFF

V: TRBV7-9
D: -
size: -
J: TRBJ1-4
DNA: TGTGCCAGCAGCTTTTCAACGGGGCGGCCTAATGAAAAACTGTTTTTT
CDR3: CASSFSTGRPNEKLFF

V: TRBV15
D: -
size: -
J: TRBJ2-2
DNA: TGTGCCACCAGCACCCGTTCAGGGGAGCTGTTTTTT
CDR3: CATSTRSGELFF

V: TRBV12-3/TRBV12-4
D: -
size: many
J: TRBJ1-3
DNA: TGTGCCAGCAGTTTGGCAGGTGCTGGAAACACCATATATTTT
CDR3: CASSLAGAGNTIYF

V: TRBV12-3/TRBV12-4
D: TRBD2
size: many
J: TRBJ2-3
DNA: TGTGCCAGCAGTCGGGGGGGTGCAGATACGCAGTATTTT
CDR3: CASSRGGADTQYF

V: TRBV24-1
D: -
size: -
J: TRBJ2-7
DNA: TGTGCCACCAGTGATCCCCGAGGGCACGAGCAGTACTTC
CDR3: CATSDPRGHEQYF

V: TRBV20-1
D: TRBD1
size: few
J: TRBJ2-3
DNA: TGCAGTGCTAGAGTGACAGGGGGCAAAGGTTCAGATACGCAGTATTTT
CDR3: CSARVTGGKGSDTQYF

V: TRBV12-3/TRBV12-4
D: TRBD1
size: -
J: TRBJ2-2
DNA: TGTGCCAGCAGTACCGGGACAGGGGGCAGGTTGGAGCTGTTTTTT
CDR3: CASSTGTGGRLELFF

V: TRBV27
D: TRBD1
size: many
J: TRBJ2-3
DNA: TGTGCCAGCAGTTTATTTGGGGCGACAGGGGGCCTCACAGATACGCAGTATTTT
CDR3: CASSLFGATGGLTDTQYF

V: TRBV7-2
D: -
size: many
J: TRBJ2-5
DNA: TGTGCCAGCAGCGCAACGCACTTC
CDR3: CASSATHF

V: TRBV5-1
D: TRBD1
size: many
J: TRBJ2-2
DNA: TGCGCCAGCAGACAGGACAGGGTCTCGGCCGGGGAGCTGTTTTTT
CDR3: CASRQDRVSAGELFF

V: TRBV7-9
D: -
size: -
J: TRBJ2-2
DNA: TGTGCCAGCAGCAAACCGGGACTTTACACCGGGGAGCTGTTTTTT
CDR3: CASSKPGLYTGELFF

V: TRBV4-3
D: -
size: few
J: TRBJ2-1
DNA: TGCGCCAGCAGCCAAGTTTTTGGGAGCAATGAGCAGTTCTTC
CDR3: CASSQVFGSNEQFF

V: TRBV4-2
D: -
size: -
J: TRBJ2-1
DNA: TGTGCCAGCAGCCAAGAGCCAGGGTCCTACAATGAGCAGTTCTTC
CDR3: CASSQEPGSYNEQFF

V: TRBV3-1
D: -
size: few
J: TRBJ2-5
DNA: TGTGCCAGCAGCCAAGGTTGGGGCAGTCAAGAGACCCAGTACTTC
CDR3: CASSQGWGSQETQYF

V: TRBV21-1
D: -
size: few
J: TRBJ1-5
DNA: TGTGCCAGCAGCCCGAGCTCTCAGGAGTACTGCCCCCCCCAGCATTTT
CDR3: CASSPSSQEYCPPQHF

V: TRBV3-1
D: -
size: few
J: TRBJ2-7
DNA: TGTGCCAGCAGCCATGACCCCATAGAGCCCTACGAGCAGTACTTC
CDR3: CASSHDPIEPYEQYF

V: TRBV12-3/TRBV12-4
D: -
size: -
J: TRBJ2-6
DNA: TGTGCCAGCAGTTTGGAGGTTTATGGGGCCAACGTCCTGACTTTC
CDR3: CASSLEVYGANVLTF

V: TRBV29-1
D: -
size: few
J: TRBJ1-4
DNA: TGCAGCGCTCAAGGGGGTCTGGGAACAGCTAATGAAAAACTGTTTTTT
CDR3: CSAQGGLGTANEKLFF

V: TRBV13
D: -
size: -
J: TRBJ2-5
DNA: TGTGCCAGCAGCGAGGAGGGGGTTTCCCAAGAGACCCAGTACTTC
CDR3: CASSEEGVSQETQYF

V: TRBV27
D: -
size: -
J: TRBJ2-2
DNA: TGTGCCAGCAGTTTTACAGGGGGGGATAACACCGGGGAGCTGTTTTTT
CDR3: CASSFTGGDNTGELFF

V: TRBV3-1
D: TRBD2
size: -
J: TRBJ2-1
DNA: TGTGCCAGCAGCCCCCCCGGGACTAGCGTTCTCAATGAGCAGTTCTTC
CDR3: CASSPPGTSVLNEQFF

V: TRBV3-1
D: -
size: few
J: TRBJ2-7
DNA: TGTGCCAGCAGCCAAGATCTCGGCAGAGCCTACGAGCAGTACTTC
CDR3: CASSQDLGRAYEQYF

V: TRBV9
D: TRBD1
size: few
J: TRBJ2-7
DNA: TGTGCCAGCAGCCTTGACAGGGCGGAGGACGAGCAGTACTTC
CDR3: CASSLDRAEDEQYF

V: TRBV7-6
D: -
size: -
J: TRBJ2-5
DNA: TGTGCCAGCAGCAACTACCGGGACACAGCACAAGAGACCCAGTACTTC
CDR3: CASSNYRDTAQETQYF

V: TRBV21-1
D: -
size: few
J: TRBJ2-1
DNA: TGTGCCAGCCCGGGACTAGCTCCCTACAATGAGCAGTTCTTC
CDR3: CASPGLAPYNEQFF

V: TRBV6-6
D: -
size: -
J: TRBJ2-5
DNA: TGTGCCAGCAGCGACCGGGAGACCCAGTACTTC
CDR3: CASSDRETQYF

V: TRBV29-1
D: -
size: -
J: TRBJ1-5
DNA: TGCAGCGCTAGGCGGGGTGAGGATCAGCCCCAGCATTTT
CDR3: CSARRGEDQPQHF

V: TRBV20-1
D: TRBD1
size: -
J: TRBJ1-4
DNA: TGCAGTGCTGTATGGACAGGGGGCGTTGAAAAACTGTTTTTT
CDR3: CSAVWTGGVEKLFF

V: TRBV29-1
D: -
size: -
J: TRBJ2-1
DNA: TGCAGCGTTGACGCTTACAATGAGCAGTTCTTC
CDR3: CSVDAYNEQFF

V: TRBV7-9
D: -
size: few
J: TRBJ2-1
DNA: TGTGCCAGCAGCTCAGCAAGTAGTGAGCAGTTCTTC
CDR3: CASSSASSEQFF

V: TRBV9
D: -
size: -
J: TRBJ1-3
DNA: TGTGCCAGCAGCGCGTCACAGGGAACCGGAAACACCATATATTTT
CDR3: CASSASQGTGNTIYF

V: TRBV9
D: TRBD2
size: many
J: TRBJ2-7
DNA: TGTGCCAGCAGCGAGTCTAGCGGGCTCTCCTACGAGCAGTACTTC
CDR3: CASSESSGLSYEQYF

V: TRBV11-2
D: -
size: few
J: TRBJ2-2
DNA: TGTGCCAGCACGAGCCCCGGGACTTCGAACACCGGGGAGCTGTTTTTT
CDR3: CASTSPGTSNTGELFF

V: TRBV11-2
D: -
size: -
J: TRBJ2-2
DNA: TGTGCCAGCAGCTCCCCCCTTCGGGGGCGCCTTCCCGGGGAGCTGTTTTTT
CDR3: CASSSPLRGRLPGELFF

V: TRBV6-2/TRBV6-3
D: -
size: -
J: TRBJ2-5
DNA: TGTGCCAGCAGTGCACTACCTCAATACCAAGAGACCCAGTACTTC
CDR3: CASSALPQYQETQYF

V: TRBV10-1
D: -
size: -
J: TRBJ1-1
DNA: TGCGCCAGCAGTGAGGATTGGGACCGCGAGAACACTGAAGCTTTCTTT
CDR3: CASSEDWDRENTEAFF

V: TRBV29-1
D: -
size: -
J: TRBJ2-5
DNA: TGCAGCGTTGAACCGGGAGAGACCCAGTACTTC
CDR3: CSVEPGETQYF

V: TRBV20-1
D: -
size: few
J: TRBJ2-1
DNA: TGCAGTGCTAGTGGGCAGGGGGCTTTGCGGGAGCCACCCTACAATGAGCAGTTCTTC
CDR3: CSASGQGALREPPYNEQFF